Listed here are 5 T cell receptor beta chains from one sample, sequenced in a study of cytomegalovirus exposure and HLA in healthy donors. Only in-frame clones appear in the TCRdb table, and some are missing; sequencing was by immunoSEQ multiplex PCR. The sample carries some 170,000 clones, around 87% recorded once. Source material: PBMCs. Receptor source: a woman aged 25 to 45 in good health and CMV-seronegative.

This chain connects TRBV11-2 to TRBJ2-3; a weak D match, TRBD2 (5 bases). The V end lost 5 bases, the J end lost 0 bases, and 9 bases lay between the germline ends. The CDR3 spans 14 residues. Germline lookup yields CDR1 SGHAT and CDR2 FQNNGV. CDR3 DNA: TGTGCCAGCAGCCCCGGGGTTAGCACAGATACGCAGTATTTT. This codes for CASSPGVSTDTQYF.

The chain employs TRBV19 and TRBJ1-5; TRBD1 is a possible D gene (6 bases). V lost 5 bases, J lost 6 bases, and 11 bases lay in between. From germline, CDR1 is LNHDA and CDR2 SQIVND (reference sequence). This CDR3 region has 13 residues. DNA for the CDR3: TGTGCCAGTAGTCAACAGGGACCTCAGCCCCAGCATTTT. This translates into CASSQQGPQPQHF.

V gene TRBV29-1 combines with J gene TRBJ2-7; unclear D gene. The ends were cut back, 5 bases at V and 3 bases at J, with 8 bases in the middle. In germline, CDR1 is SQVTM, CDR2 ANQGSEA. The CDR3 length is 11 residues. CDR3: CSVTKGYEQYF. The CDR3 coding sequence is TGCAGCGTTACTAAAGGCTACGAGCAGTACTTC.

The CDR3 protein is CASSLDSLEAFF. For the CDR3, the DNA is TGCGCCAGCAGCCTGGACAGTCTTGAAGCTTTCTTT. This sequence joins TRBV5-1 and TRBJ1-1; the D gene is possibly TRBD1 (6 bases). Germline V gene lookup returns CDR1 SGHRS and CDR2 YFSETQ. Trimming left V 4 bases short and J 7 bases short, with 11 bases between. This CDR3 has 12 amino acids.

This chain links TRBV18 with TRBJ1-6; tentative D call: TRBD1 (5 bases). With 8 bases removed from V and 7 bases from J, the gap between germline ends came to 12 bases. Germline CDR1 KGHSH, CDR2 LQKENI. The CDR3 contains 13 residues. The CDR3 is CASTEQENSPLHF. Here the CDR3 DNA reads TGTGCCAGCACTGAACAGGAAAATTCACCCCTCCACTTT.